The 16 T cell receptor beta chains below all came from one sample that was sequenced in a study of cytomegalovirus exposure and HLA in healthy donors. The PCR was carried out with 60 Vbeta primers and 13 Jbeta primers. The assay was immunoSEQ multiplex PCR, and TCRdb's table has in-frame clones only and misses some. This sample's table has about 46,000 clones. Sequences were obtained from PBMCs. Receptors were obtained from a woman aged 40 to 50 in good health and CMV-seronegative.

The rearrangement joins TRBV19 to TRBJ2-1; 8 nucleotides align to TRBD1. The CDR3 runs 15 residues. CDR1 LNHDA and CDR2 SQIVND come from the germline V gene (reference sequence). V trimming: 5 bases; J trimming: 1 base; junction bases outside the gene matches: 4. DNA of the CDR3: TGTGCCAGTAGTTACACAGGGGGGTCCTACAATGAGCAGTTCTTC. Translating gives CASSYTGGSYNEQFF.

The chain uses TRBV6-5 and TRBJ1-5; 9 bases are a match to TRBD1. CDR1 and CDR2 (germline): MNHEY, SVGAGI. V lost 2 bases and J lost 2; bases outside the gene matches: 1. The CDR3 is 15 amino acids. The DNA of the CDR3 is TGTGCCAGCAGTTACCGGACAGGGGGCAATCAGCCCCAGCATTTT. This encodes CASSYRTGGNQPQHF.

The chain combines TRBV2 with TRBJ1-5, with D unclear. V was trimmed by 1 base and J by 5 bases, leaving 6 bases between them. The CDR3 extends over 13 amino acids. Germline values: CDR1 SNHLY, CDR2 FYNNEI. The CDR3 spells CASSEGLDQPQHF. DNA of the CDR3: TGTGCCAGCAGTGAAGGTTTAGATCAGCCCCAGCATTTT.

J is TRBJ1-3 and V is TRBV30; TRBD1 agrees at 7 bases. The CDR3 runs 16 residues. The trim removed 4 bases at V and 4 bases at J, leaving 13 bases unmatched. Germline values: CDR1 GTSNPN, CDR2 SVGIG (reference sequence). CDR3 protein: CAWTKTGQARGNTIYF. CDR3 in DNA: TGTGCCTGGACAAAAACCGGACAGGCGAGAGGAAACACCATATATTTT.

This chain uses TRBV4-1 with TRBJ2-3, with 7 bases fitting TRBD2. Germline V gene lookup returns CDR1 MGHRA and CDR2 YSYEKL. CDR3 size: 15 residues. Trimming removed 0 bases from V and 3 bases from J; junction bases left unmatched: 3. CDR3: CASSQDGGGTDTQYF. Written as DNA, the CDR3 is TGCGCCAGCAGCCAAGATGGGGGGGGGACAGATACGCAGTATTTT.

The chain's CDR3 is CASSVAPITGQGASWKLFF. The CDR3 region has the DNA TGTGCCAGCAGCGTAGCCCCCATTACCGGACAAGGGGCCAGTTGGAAACTGTTTTTT. This chain uses TRBV9 with TRBJ1-4, with D perhaps matching TRBD1 (5 bases). V lost 0 bases to trimming and J lost 11 bases, with 29 bases between them. The germline V gene encodes CDR1 SGDLS and CDR2 YYNGEE. The CDR3 length is 19 residues.

The V gene is TRBV2, the J gene TRBJ2-1; perhaps TRBD2 as D (6 bases). This CDR3 has 13 amino acids. Trimming pared 8 bases from V and 1 base from J, leaving 9 bases between. CDR1 SNHLY and CDR2 FYNNEI come from the germline V gene. CDR3 in amino acids: CASGGSSYNEQFF. CDR3 DNA: TGTGCCAGCGGGGGGTCTTCCTACAATGAGCAGTTCTTC.

This rearrangement joins TRBV30 to TRBJ1-1, with D unclear. Trimming cost V 5 bases and J 1 base, with 5 bases left between them. The CDR3 is made up of 11 amino acids. Germline lookup yields CDR1 GTSNPN and CDR2 SVGIG (reference sequence). CDR3 sequence (DNA): TGTGCCTGGGGAGAGAACACTGAAGCTTTCTTT. Translated: CAWGENTEAFF. The variable domain in full, with the rest retrieved from reference TRBV30 and TRBJ1-1, is SQTIHQWPATLVQPVGSPLSLECTVEGTSNPNLYWYRQAAGRGLQLLFYSVGIGQISSEVPQNLSASRPQDRQFILSSKKLLLSDSGFYLCAWGENTEAFFGQGTRLTVV.

Comment on this clone: At one end the junction does not follow the germline gene, possibly because of a read error. The chain is built from TRBV6-5 and TRBJ1-1; 8 nucleotides align to TRBD1. CDR1 is MNHEY, CDR2 SVGAGI, per germline. CDR3 length equals 11 residues. CDR3 region: CASSSRDRTVF. CDR3 in DNA: TGTGCCAGCAGTTCCCGGGACAGGACGGTCTTT.

Note on this clone: Other DNA sequences in the same sample also yield this CDR3. The chain has TRBV29-1 and TRBJ1-1; unclear D gene. The V and J ends lost 5 bases and 0 bases respectively, with 7 bases between them. Per the germline V gene, CDR1 is SQVTM and CDR2 is ANQGSEA. The CDR3 has 12 residues. CDR3 in amino acids: CSVPRMNTEAFF. CDR3 sequence (DNA): TGCAGCGTTCCCAGAATGAACACTGAAGCTTTCTTT.

The V call is TRBV28, the J call TRBJ2-7, with D tentatively TRBD1 (6 bases). The CDR3 length is 15 residues. Trimming took 4 bases from V and 9 from J, leaving 22 bases between them. Germline-derived CDR1 and CDR2 are MDHEN and SYDVKM. The CDR3 loop reads CASSSTGTRRPGQYF. The CDR3 region has the DNA TGTGCCAGCAGTTCAACCGGGACAAGGAGGCCGGGGCAGTACTTC.

The chain joins TRBV6-5 to TRBJ1-1, with D possibly matching TRBD1 (5 bases). Germline V gene sequence: CDR1 MNHEY, CDR2 SVGAGI. Deletions cut 4 bases from V and 0 bases from J, with 12 bases between. This CDR3 is 15 amino acids long. CDR3 amino acids: CASSSTGGVNTEAFF. The CDR3 nucleotides are TGTGCCAGCAGTTCCACAGGAGGGGTGAACACTGAAGCTTTCTTT.

The rearrangement uses TRBV18 and TRBJ2-5; D is perhaps TRBD2 (7 bases). The germline V gene has CDR1 KGHSH and CDR2 LQKENI. The CDR3 totals 15 residues. The V gene lost 6 bases and the J gene lost 5 bases, with 19 bases spanning the gap. In DNA form, the CDR3 reads TGTGCCAGCTCCCCCATGGGAGGGGGTGAGGAGACCCAGTACTTC. It encodes CASSPMGGGEETQYF.

V gene TRBV4-2 combines with J gene TRBJ2-5, with a possible D match to TRBD2 (6 bases). The CDR3 extends over 13 amino acids. Trimming shortened V by 4 bases and J by 3 bases, and 9 bases separated the two germline ends. Germline values: CDR1 LGHNA, CDR2 YNFKEQ. CDR3 sequence: CASSPGLKETQYF. CDR3 in DNA: TGTGCCAGCAGCCCTGGACTAAAAGAGACCCAGTACTTC.

The chain joins TRBV11-2 to TRBJ2-2, with 9 bases that match TRBD1. The CDR3 is 15 residues long. The germline CDR1 and CDR2 sequences are SGHAT and FQNNGV. V dropped 5 bases and J dropped 6; count of bases not matched to a gene: 7. The CDR3 DNA reads TGTGCCAGCAGCCAGGACAGGGGAAAGTCCGGGGAGCTGTTTTTT. It is translated as CASSQDRGKSGELFF.

The chain employs TRBV5-5 and TRBJ2-5, with 10 bases lining up with TRBD1. CDR3 length: 14 residues. The V gene end was trimmed by 4 bases and the J gene end by 5 bases; junction bases not matched to a gene: 5. Germline-derived CDR1 and CDR2 are SGHKS and YYEKEE (reference sequence). The CDR3 DNA reads TGTGCCAGCAGCGGGACAGGGGTGAGGGAGACCCAGTACTTC. It specifies CASSGTGVRETQYF.